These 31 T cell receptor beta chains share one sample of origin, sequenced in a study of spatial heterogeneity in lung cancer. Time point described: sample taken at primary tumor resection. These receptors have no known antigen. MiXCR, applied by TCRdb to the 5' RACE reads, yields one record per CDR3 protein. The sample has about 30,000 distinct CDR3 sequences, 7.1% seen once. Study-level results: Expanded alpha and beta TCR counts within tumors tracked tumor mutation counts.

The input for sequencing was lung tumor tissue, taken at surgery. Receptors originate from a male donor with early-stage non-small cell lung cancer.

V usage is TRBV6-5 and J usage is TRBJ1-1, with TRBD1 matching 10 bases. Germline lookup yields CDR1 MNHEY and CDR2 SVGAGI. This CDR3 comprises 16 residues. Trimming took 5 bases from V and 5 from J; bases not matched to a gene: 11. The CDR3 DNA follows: TGTGCCAGCAGTCAACCTCGACAGGGGGCGAGTACTGAAGCTTTCTTT. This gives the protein CASSQPRQGASTEAFF.

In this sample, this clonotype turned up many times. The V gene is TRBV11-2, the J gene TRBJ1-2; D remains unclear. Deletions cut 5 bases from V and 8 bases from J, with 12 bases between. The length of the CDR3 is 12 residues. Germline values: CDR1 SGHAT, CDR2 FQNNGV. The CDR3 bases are TGTGCCAGCAGCGCTGAAGGGAGCGGCTACACCTTC. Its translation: CASSAEGSGYTF.

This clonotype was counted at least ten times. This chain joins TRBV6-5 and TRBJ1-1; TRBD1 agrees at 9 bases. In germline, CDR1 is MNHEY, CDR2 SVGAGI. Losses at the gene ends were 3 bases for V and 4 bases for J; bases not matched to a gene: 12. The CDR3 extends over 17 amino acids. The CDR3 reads CASSYHIGTGLSTEAFF. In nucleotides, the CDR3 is TGTGCCAGCAGTTATCACATCGGGACAGGGCTTAGCACTGAAGCTTTCTTT.

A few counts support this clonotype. The CDR3 loop is CASSEGTFPTQETQYF. CDR3 DNA sequence: TGTGCCAGCAGTGAAGGGACATTCCCCACCCAAGAGACCCAGTACTTC. The gene calls are TRBV12-3 or TRBV12-4 and TRBJ2-5, with D perhaps TRBD1 (6 bases). V shed 5 bases and J shed 1 base, with 17 bases lying between them. This CDR3 has 16 residues.

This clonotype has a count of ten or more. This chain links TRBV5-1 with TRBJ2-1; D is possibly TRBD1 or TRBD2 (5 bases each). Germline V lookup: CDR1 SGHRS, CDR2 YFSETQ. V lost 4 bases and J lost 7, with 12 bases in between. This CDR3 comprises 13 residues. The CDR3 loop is CASSHGTANEQFF. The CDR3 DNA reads TGCGCCAGCAGCCACGGGACCGCAAATGAGCAGTTCTTC. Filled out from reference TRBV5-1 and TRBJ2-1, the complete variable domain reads KAGVTQTPRYLIKTRGQQVTLSCSPISGHRSVSWYQQTPGQGLQFLFEYFSETQRNKGNFPGRFSGRQFSNSRSEMNVSTLELGDSALYLCASSHGTANEQFFGPGTRLTVL.

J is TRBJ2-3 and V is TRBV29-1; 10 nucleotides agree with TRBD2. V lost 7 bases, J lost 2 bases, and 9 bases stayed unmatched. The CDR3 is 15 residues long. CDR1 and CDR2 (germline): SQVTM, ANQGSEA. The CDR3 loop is CSGSPSGGATDTQYF. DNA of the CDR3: TGCAGCGGAAGCCCCAGCGGGGGGGCCACAGATACGCAGTATTTT.

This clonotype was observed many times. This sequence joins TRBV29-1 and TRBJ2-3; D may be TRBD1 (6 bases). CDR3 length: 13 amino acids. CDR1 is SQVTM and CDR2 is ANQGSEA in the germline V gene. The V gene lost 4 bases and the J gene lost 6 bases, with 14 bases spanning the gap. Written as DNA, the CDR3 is TGCAGCGTTGGGGAACAGGGAAGGGATACGCAGTATTTT. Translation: CSVGEQGRDTQYF.

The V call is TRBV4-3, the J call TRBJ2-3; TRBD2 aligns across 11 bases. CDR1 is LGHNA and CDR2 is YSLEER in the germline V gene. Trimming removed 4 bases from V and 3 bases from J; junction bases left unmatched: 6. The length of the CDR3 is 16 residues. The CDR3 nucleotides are TGCGCCAGCAGCCGAGTACTAGCGGGGGTAACAGATACGCAGTATTTT. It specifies CASSRVLAGVTDTQYF.

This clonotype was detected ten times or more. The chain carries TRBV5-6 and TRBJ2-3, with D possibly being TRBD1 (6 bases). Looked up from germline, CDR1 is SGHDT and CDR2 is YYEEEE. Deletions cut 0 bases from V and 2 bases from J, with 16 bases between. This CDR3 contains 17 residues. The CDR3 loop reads CASSLASRQAFTDTQYF. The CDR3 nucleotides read TGTGCCAGCAGCTTGGCTTCCCGACAGGCTTTCACAGATACGCAGTATTTT.

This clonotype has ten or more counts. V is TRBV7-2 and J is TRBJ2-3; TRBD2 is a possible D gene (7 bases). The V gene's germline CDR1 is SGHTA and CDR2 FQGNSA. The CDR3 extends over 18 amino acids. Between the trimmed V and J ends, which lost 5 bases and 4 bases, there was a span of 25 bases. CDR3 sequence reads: CASSRLGGGLVISDTQYF. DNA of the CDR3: TGTGCCAGCAGCCGTCTAGGCGGGGGCCTGGTTATTTCAGATACGCAGTATTTT.

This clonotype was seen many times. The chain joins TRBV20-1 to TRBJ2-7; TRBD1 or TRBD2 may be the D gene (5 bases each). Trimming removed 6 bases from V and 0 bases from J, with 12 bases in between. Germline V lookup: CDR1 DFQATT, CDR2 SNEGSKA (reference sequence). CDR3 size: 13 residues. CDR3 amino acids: CSALGAFSYEQYF. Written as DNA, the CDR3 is TGCAGTGCCCTCGGGGCCTTCTCCTACGAGCAGTACTTC.

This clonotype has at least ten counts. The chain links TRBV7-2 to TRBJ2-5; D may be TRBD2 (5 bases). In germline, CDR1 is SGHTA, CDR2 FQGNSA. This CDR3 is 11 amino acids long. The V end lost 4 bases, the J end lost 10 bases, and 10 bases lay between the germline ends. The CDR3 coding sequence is TGTGCCAGCAGCTCATACGGGGACCAGTACTTC. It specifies CASSSYGDQYF. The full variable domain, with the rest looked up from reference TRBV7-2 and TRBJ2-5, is GAGVSQSPSNKVTEKGKDVELRCDPISGHTALYWYRQSLGQGLEFLIYFQGNSAPDKSGLPSDRFSAERTGGSVSTLTIQRTQQEDSAVYLCASSSYGDQYFGPGTRLLVL.

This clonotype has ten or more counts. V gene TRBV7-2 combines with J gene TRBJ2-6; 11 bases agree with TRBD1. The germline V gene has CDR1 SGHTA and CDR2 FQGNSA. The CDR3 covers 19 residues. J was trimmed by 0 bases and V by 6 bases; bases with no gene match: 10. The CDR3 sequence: CASSPTGTGGNSGANVLTF. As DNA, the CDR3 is TGTGCCAGCAGTCCGACCGGGACAGGGGGAAACTCTGGGGCCAACGTCCTGACTTTC.

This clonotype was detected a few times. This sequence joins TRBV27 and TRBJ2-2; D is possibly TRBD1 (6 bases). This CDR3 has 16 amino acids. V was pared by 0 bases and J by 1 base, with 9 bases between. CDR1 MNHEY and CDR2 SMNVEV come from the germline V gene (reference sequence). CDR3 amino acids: CASSLSGQLNTGELFF. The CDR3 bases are TGTGCCAGCAGTTTATCAGGACAGCTGAACACCGGGGAGCTGTTTTTT.

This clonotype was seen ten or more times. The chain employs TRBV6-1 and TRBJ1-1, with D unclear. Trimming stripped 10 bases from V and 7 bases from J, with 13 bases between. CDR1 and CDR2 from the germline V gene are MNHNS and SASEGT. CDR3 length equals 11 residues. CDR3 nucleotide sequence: TGTGCCACTATAGGCGTTGTTGAAGCTTTCTTT. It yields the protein CATIGVVEAFF.

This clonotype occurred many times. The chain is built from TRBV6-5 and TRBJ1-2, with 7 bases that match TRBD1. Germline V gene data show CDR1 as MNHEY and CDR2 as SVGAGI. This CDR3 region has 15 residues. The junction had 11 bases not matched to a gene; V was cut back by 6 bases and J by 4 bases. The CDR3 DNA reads TGTGCCAGCAGCCTTACAGGGGACTCCCCCTATGGCTACACCTTC. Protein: CASSLTGDSPYGYTF.

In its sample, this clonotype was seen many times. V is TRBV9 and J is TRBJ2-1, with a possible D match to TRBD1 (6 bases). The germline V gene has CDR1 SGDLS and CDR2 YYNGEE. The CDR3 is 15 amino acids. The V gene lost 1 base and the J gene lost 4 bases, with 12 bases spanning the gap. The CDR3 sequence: CASSVQGLPYNEQFF. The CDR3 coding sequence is TGTGCCAGCAGCGTACAGGGGCTTCCTTACAATGAGCAGTTCTTC.

The CDR3 coding sequence is TGTGCCAGCAGTTCGTACCGGGACAGCCAAGAGACCCAGTACTTC. Its protein is CASSSYRDSQETQYF. The rearrangement links TRBV6-6 to TRBJ2-5, with TRBD1 matching over 7 bases. In germline, CDR1 is MNHNY, CDR2 SVGAGI (reference sequence). This CDR3 comprises 15 residues. V gave up 4 bases and J gave up 1 base; unmatched junction bases: 6.

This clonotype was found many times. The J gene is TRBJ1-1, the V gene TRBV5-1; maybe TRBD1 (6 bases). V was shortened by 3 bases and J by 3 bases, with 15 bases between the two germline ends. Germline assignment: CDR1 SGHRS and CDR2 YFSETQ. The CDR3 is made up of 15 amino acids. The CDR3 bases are TGCGCCAGCAGCTGGGGGGCAGGGTCGGACACTGAAGCTTTCTTT. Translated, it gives CASSWGAGSDTEAFF.

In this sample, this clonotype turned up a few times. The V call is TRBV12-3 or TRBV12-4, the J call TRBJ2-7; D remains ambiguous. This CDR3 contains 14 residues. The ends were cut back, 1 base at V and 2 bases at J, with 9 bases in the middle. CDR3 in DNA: TGTGCCAGCAGTTTAGGGCCTCAGGCCTACGAGCAGTACTTC. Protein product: CASSLGPQAYEQYF.

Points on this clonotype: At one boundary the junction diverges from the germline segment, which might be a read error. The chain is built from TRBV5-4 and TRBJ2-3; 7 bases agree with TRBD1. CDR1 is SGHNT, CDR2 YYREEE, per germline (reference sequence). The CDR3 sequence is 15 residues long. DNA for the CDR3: TGTGCCAGCAGCCGGGGCAGGGGGAACGCAGATACGCAGTACTTT. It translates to CASSRGRGNADTQYF.

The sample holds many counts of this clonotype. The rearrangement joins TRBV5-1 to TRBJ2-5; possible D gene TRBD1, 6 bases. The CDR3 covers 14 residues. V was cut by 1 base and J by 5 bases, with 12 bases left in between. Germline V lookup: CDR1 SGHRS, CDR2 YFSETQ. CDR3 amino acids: CASSLLTTGETQYF. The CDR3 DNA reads TGCGCCAGCAGCTTGTTGACAACAGGGGAGACCCAGTACTTC.

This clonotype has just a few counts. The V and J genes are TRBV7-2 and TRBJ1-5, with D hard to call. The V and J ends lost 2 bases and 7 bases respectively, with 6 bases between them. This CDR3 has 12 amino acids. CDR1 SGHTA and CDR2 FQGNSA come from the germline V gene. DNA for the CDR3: TGTGCCAGCAGCTTACTGGGGCAGCCCCAGCATTTT. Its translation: CASSLLGQPQHF.

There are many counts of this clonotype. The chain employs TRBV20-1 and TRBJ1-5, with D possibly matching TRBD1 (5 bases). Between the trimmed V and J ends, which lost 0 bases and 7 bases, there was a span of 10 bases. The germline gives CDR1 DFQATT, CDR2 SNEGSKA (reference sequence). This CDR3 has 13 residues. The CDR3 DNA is TGCAGTGCTAGAGATGGGGGAGGACAGCCCCAGCATTTT. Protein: CSARDGGGQPQHF.

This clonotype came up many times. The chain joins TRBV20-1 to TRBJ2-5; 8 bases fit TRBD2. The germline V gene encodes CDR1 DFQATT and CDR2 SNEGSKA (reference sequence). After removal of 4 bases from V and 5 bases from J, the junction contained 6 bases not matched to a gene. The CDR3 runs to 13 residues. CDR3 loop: CSAIRTSRETQYF. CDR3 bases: TGCAGTGCTATTCGGACTAGCAGGGAGACCCAGTACTTC.

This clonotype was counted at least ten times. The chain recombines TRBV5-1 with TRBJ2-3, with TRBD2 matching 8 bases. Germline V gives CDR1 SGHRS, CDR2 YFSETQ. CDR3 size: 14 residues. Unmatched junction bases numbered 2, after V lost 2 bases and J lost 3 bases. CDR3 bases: TGCGCCAGCAGCTTCATAGCGGGGACAGATACGCAGTATTTT. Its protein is CASSFIAGTDTQYF. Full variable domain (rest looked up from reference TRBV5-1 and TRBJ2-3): KAGVTQTPRYLIKTRGQQVTLSCSPISGHRSVSWYQQTPGQGLQFLFEYFSETQRNKGNFPGRFSGRQFSNSRSEMNVSTLELGDSALYLCASSFIAGTDTQYFGPGTRLTVL.

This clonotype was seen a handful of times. CDR3 in DNA: TGCGCCAGCAGCAACGGACTAGCGGGACGGCTTGAGCAGTTCTTC. This gives the protein CASSNGLAGRLEQFF. This rearrangement joins TRBV5-1 to TRBJ2-1, with 12 bases matching TRBD2. Germline values: CDR1 SGHRS, CDR2 YFSETQ. The CDR3 sequence is 15 residues long. V lost 4 bases and J lost 9; bases outside the gene matches: 8.

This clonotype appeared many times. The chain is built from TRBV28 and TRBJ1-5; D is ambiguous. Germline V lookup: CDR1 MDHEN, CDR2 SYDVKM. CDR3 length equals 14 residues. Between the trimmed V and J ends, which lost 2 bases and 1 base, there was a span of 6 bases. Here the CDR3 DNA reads TGTGCCAGCAGTTTACCCCTAAGCAATCAGCCCCAGCATTTT. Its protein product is CASSLPLSNQPQHF.

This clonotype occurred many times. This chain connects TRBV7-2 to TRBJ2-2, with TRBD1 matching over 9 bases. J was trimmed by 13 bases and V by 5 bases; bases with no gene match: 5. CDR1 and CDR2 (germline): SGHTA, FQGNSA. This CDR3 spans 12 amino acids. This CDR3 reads CASSPRDRALFF. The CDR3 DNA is TGTGCCAGCAGCCCGAGGGACAGGGCGCTGTTTTTT.

The CDR3 DNA follows: TGTGCCAGCAGGTTACAGGGCAATACGCAGTATTTT. This translates into CASRLQGNTQYF. The gene calls are TRBV12-3 or TRBV12-4 and TRBJ2-3; maybe TRBD1 (6 bases). This CDR3 region has 12 residues. The germline V and J ends were trimmed by 6 bases and 7 bases, with 11 bases remaining between them.

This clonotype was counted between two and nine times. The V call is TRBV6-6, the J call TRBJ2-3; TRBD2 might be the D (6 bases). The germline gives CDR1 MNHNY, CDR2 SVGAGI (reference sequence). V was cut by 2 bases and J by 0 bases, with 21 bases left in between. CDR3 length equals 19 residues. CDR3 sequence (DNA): TGTGCCAGCAGTTACCCCACGGTCCGCGCTAGCGAGAGCACAGATACGCAGTATTTT. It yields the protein CASSYPTVRASESTDTQYF.